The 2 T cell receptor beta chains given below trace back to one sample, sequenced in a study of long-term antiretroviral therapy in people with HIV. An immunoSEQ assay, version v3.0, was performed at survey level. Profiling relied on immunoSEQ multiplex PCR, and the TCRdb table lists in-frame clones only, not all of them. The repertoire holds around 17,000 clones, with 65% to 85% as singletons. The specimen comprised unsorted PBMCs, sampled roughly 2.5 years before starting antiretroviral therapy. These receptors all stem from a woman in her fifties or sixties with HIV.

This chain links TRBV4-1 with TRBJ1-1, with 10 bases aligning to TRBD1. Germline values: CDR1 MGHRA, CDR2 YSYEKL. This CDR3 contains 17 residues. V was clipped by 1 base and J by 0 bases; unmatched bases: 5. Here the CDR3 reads CASSQADRGRLNTEAFF. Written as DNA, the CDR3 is TGCGCCAGCAGCCAAGCCGACAGGGGGCGCTTGAACACTGAAGCTTTCTTT.

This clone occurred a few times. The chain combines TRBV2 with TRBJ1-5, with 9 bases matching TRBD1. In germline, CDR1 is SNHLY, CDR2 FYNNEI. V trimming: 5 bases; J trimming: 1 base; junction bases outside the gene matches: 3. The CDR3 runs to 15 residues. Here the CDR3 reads CASSWDRASNQPQHF. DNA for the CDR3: TGTGCCAGCAGTTGGGACAGGGCGAGCAATCAGCCCCAGCATTTT.